This T cell receptor (beta chain) comes out of a study of neurological immune-mediated disorders. As for the cDNA, it was generated by 5'RACE with 10-nucleotide random UMIs. TCRdb used MiXCR to reprocess the 5' RACE reads, holding one entry per CDR3 protein. The profile shows roughly 25,000 distinct CDR3 sequences, 5% to 7% of them singletons. Study results and limitations: The study found no CDR3 amino acid sequences shared by expanded clones across subjects, suggesting private repertoires in all groups. The greatest TCR clonal expansion appeared in HTLV-1-associated myelopathy and the smallest, falling below healthy controls, in multiple sclerosis.

Germline trimming cut 9 bases from V and 3 bases from J; bases unmatched to any gene: 14. CDR3 length: 18 amino acids. Germline V gene sequence: CDR1 SGHVS, CDR2 FQNEAQ. Notes on this clonotype: Its matching antigen is unknown.

The sequence was obtained from a woman in her thirties or forties in good health. The chain joins TRBV7-8 to TRBJ2-3, with 14 bases that match TRBD2. Sequencing used PBMCs. CDR3: CARRGWTSGRPLTDTQYF. DNA for the CDR3: TGTGCCAGAAGGGGGTGGACTAGCGGGAGGCCCTTAACAGATACGCAGTATTTT. Based on the CDR3 plus reference TRBV7-8 and TRBJ2-3, the full variable domain is GAGVSQSPRYKVAKRGQDVALRCDPISGHVSLFWYQQALGQGPEFLTYFQNEAQLDKSGLPSDRFFAERPEGSVSTLKIQRTQQEDSAVYLCARRGWTSGRPLTDTQYFGPGTRLTVL.